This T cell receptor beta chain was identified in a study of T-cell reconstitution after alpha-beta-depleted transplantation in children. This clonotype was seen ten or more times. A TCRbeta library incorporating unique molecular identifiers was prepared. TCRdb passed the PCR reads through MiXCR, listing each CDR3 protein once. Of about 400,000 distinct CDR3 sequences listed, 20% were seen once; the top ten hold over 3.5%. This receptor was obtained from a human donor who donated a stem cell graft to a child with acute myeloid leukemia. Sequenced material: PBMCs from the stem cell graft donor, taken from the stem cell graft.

Here the CDR3 DNA reads TGTGCCAGCAGTTTCGCCCGTGGCAGCGGGAAGTACGAGCAGTACTTC. The encoded protein is CASSFARGSGKYEQYF. The chain is built from TRBV6-2 or TRBV6-3 and TRBJ2-7; 7 bases fit TRBD2. Germline V CDR1 and CDR2: MNHEY, SVGEGT. The CDR3 consists of 16 residues. J lost 4 bases, V lost 4 bases, and 13 bases had no gene match.